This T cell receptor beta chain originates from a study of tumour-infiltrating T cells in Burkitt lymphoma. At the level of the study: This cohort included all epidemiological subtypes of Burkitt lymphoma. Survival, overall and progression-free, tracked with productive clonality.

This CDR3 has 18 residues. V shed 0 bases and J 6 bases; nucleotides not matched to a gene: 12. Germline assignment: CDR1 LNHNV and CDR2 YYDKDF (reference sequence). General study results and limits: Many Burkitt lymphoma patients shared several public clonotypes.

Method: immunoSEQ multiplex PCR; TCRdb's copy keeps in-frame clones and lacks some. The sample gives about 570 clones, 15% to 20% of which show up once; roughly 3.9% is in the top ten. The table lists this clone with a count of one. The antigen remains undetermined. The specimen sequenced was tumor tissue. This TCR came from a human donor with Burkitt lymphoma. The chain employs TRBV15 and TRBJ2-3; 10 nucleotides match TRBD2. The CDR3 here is CATSRDTLAGALRDTQYF. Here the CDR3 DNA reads TGTGCCACCAGCAGAGATACCCTAGCGGGGGCCCTCCGTGATACGCAGTATTTT. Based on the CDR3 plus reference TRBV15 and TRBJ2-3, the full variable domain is DAMVIQNPRYQVTQFGKPVTLSCSQTLNHNVMYWYQQKSSQAPKLLFHYYDKDFNNEADTPDNFQSRRPNTSFCFLDIRSPGLGDTAMYLCATSRDTLAGALRDTQYFGPGTRLTVL.